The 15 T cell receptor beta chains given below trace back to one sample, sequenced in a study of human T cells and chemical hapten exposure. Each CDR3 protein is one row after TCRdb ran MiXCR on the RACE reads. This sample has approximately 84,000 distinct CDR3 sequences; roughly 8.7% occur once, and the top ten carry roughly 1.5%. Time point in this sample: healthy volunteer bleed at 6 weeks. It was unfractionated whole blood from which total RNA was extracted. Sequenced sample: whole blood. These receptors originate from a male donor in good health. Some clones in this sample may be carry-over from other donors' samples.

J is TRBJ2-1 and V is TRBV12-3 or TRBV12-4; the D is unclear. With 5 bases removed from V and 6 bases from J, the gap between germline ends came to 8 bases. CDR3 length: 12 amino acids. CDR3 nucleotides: TGTGCCAGCAGTCCAGCGAGCAATGAGCAGTTCTTC. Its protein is CASSPASNEQFF.

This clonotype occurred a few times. The CDR3 is CASNDPGAIGHEQYF. The DNA of the CDR3 is TGTGCCAGCAACGACCCTGGGGCCATTGGACACGAGCAGTACTTC. V usage is TRBV7-2 and J usage is TRBJ2-7; D is possibly TRBD1 (5 bases). V shed 7 bases and J shed 5 bases, with 21 bases lying between them. The CDR3 covers 15 residues. The germline gives CDR1 SGHTA, CDR2 FQGNSA.

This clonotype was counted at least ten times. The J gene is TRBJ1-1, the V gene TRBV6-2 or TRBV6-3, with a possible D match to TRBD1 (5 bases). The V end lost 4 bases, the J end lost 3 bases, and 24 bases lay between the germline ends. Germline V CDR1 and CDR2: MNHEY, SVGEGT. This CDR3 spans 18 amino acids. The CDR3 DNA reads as TGTGCCAGCAGTTGGTTAGGGACGAAGTCTCAAATGCACACTGAAGCTTTCTTT. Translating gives CASSWLGTKSQMHTEAFF.

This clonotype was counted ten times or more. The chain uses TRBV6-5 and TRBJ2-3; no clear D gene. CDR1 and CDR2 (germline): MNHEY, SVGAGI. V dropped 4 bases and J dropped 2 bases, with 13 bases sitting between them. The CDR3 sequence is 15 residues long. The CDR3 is CASSSSTTNTDTQYF. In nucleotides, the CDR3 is TGTGCCAGCAGTTCATCAACTACTAACACAGATACGCAGTATTTT.

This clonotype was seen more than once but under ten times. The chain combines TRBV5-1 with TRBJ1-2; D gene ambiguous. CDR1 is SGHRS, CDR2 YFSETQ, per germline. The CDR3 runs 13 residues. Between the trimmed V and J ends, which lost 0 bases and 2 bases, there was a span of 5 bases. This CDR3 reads CASSLEQNYGYTF. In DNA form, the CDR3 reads TGCGCCAGCAGCTTGGAACAGAACTATGGCTACACCTTC.

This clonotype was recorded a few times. This CDR3 reads CAWTLRGPRTEAFF. DNA of the CDR3: TGTGCCTGGACCCTTCGGGGCCCGAGGACTGAAGCTTTCTTT. The chain employs TRBV30 and TRBJ1-1; tentative D call: TRBD1 (5 bases). V lost 4 bases and J lost 5, with 17 bases in between. This CDR3 has 14 amino acids. The germline V gene has CDR1 GTSNPN and CDR2 SVGIG (reference sequence).

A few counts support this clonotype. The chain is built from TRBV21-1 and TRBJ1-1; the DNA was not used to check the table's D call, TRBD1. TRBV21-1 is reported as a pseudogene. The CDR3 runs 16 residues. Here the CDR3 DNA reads TGTGCCAGCAGCTACCCCCCCCGGGACAATAACACTGAAGCTTTCTTT. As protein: CASSYPPRDNNTEAFF.

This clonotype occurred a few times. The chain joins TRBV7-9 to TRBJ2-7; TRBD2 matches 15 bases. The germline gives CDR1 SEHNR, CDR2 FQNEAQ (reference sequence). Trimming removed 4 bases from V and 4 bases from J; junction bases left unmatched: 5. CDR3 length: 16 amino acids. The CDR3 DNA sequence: TGTGCCAGCAGCTCATCGGGACTAGCGGGAGGATACGAGCAGTACTTC. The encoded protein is CASSSSGLAGGYEQYF.

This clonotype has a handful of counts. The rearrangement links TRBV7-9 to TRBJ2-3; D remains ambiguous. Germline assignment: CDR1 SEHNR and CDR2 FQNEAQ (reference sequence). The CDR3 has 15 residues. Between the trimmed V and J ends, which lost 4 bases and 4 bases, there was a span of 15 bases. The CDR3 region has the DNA TGTGCCAGCAGCTCACCCCGAACCCACGCAGATACGCAGTATTTT. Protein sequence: CASSSPRTHADTQYF.

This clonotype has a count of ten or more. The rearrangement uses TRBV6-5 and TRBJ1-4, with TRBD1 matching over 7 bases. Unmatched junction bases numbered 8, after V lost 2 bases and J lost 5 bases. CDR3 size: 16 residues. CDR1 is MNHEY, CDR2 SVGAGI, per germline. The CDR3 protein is CASSYGTGDRNEKLFF. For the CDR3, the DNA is TGTGCCAGCAGTTACGGCACAGGGGACCGGAATGAAAAACTGTTTTTT.

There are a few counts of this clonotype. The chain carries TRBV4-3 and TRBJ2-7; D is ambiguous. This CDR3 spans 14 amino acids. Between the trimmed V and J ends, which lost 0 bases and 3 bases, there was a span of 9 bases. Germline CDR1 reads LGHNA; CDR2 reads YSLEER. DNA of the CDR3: TGCGCCAGCAGCCAAGAACTTAGAGTCTACGAGCAGTACTTC. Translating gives CASSQELRVYEQYF.

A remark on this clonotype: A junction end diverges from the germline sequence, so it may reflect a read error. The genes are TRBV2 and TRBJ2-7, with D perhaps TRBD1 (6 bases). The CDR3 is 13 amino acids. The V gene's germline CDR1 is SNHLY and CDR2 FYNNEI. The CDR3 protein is CASSEQGLFEQCF. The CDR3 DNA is TGTGCCAGCAGTGAACAGGGGCTTTTCGAGCAGTGCTTC. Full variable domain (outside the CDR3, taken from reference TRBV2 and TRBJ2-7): EPEVTQTPSHQVTQMGQEVILRCVPISNHLYFYWYRQILGQKVEFLVSFYNNEISEKSEIFDDQFSVERPDGSNFTLKIRSTKLEDSAMYFCASSEQGLFEQCFGPGTRLTVT.

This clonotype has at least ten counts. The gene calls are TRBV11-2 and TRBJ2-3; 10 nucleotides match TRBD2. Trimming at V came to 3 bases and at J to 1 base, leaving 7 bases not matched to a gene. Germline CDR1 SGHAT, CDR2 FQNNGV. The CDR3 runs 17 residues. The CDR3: CASSFPQSGRGTDTQYF. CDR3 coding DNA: TGTGCCAGCAGCTTTCCCCAGAGCGGGAGGGGCACAGATACGCAGTATTTT.

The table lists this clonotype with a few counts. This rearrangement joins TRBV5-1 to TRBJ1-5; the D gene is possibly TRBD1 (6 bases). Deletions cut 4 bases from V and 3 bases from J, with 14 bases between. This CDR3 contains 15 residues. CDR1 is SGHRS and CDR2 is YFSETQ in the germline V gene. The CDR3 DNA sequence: TGCGCCAGCAGCCCCTTAGGGGGGCTCAATCAGCCCCAGCATTTT. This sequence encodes CASSPLGGLNQPQHF.

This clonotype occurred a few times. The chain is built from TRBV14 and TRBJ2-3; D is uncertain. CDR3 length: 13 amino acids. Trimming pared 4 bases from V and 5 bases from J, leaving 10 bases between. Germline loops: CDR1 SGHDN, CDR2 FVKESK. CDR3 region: CASSRGPVDTQYF. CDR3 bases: TGTGCCAGCAGCCGTGGCCCGGTAGATACGCAGTATTTT.